These 22 T cell receptor beta chains were sequenced from one sample in a study of blood T cell repertoires in COVID-19. Some clones are missing from TCRdb's copy, which holds only in-frame ones; the method was immunoSEQ multiplex PCR. The sample holds 270,000 or so clones, roughly 90% seen once. The material sequenced was peripheral blood. The receptors were sampled from a woman aged 55 to 70 with COVID-19, enrolled during active disease.

V usage is TRBV7-2 and J usage is TRBJ2-5, with D possibly TRBD1 on 6 matching bases. This CDR3 is built from 14 residues. V dropped 0 bases and J dropped 2 bases, with 7 bases sitting between them. Germline V lookup: CDR1 SGHTA, CDR2 FQGNSA. CDR3 DNA sequence: TGTGCCAGCAGCTTAGCGAGGGGGCAAGAGACCCAGTACTTC. It translates to CASSLARGQETQYF.

The genes are TRBV11-2 and TRBJ1-2, with 10 bases matching TRBD1. This CDR3 region has 11 residues. V shed 1 base and J 13 bases; nucleotides not matched to a gene: 0. Per the germline V gene, CDR1 is SGHAT and CDR2 is FQNNGV. The CDR3 DNA reads TGTGCCAGCAGCTTAGGGGACAGGGGCACCTTC. This sequence encodes CASSLGDRGTF.

This clone was counted between two and nine times. The chain combines TRBV19 with TRBJ1-1, with D tentatively TRBD1 (6 bases). Trimming removed 2 bases from V and 1 base from J, with 20 bases in between. Germline assignment: CDR1 LNHDA and CDR2 SQIVND (reference sequence). This CDR3 comprises 18 residues. CDR3 in amino acids: CASSIPLAYRVGNTEAFF. In DNA form, the CDR3 reads TGTGCCAGTAGTATACCCCTCGCTTACAGGGTGGGGAACACTGAAGCTTTCTTT.

The genes are TRBV7-2 and TRBJ2-3; D unclear. The V and J ends lost 1 base and 0 bases respectively, with 8 bases between them. There are 15 residues in the CDR3. CDR1 is SGHTA, CDR2 FQGNSA, per germline. The CDR3, as DNA: TGTGCCAGCAGCTTAGTCCGGTTTAGCACAGATACGCAGTATTTT. Protein sequence: CASSLVRFSTDTQYF.

The V gene is TRBV7-2, the J gene TRBJ1-1, with TRBD1 matching 8 bases. The CDR3 is made up of 15 amino acids. Germline CDR1 reads SGHTA; CDR2 reads FQGNSA. V lost 4 bases to trimming and J lost 3 bases; unmatched junction nucleotides: 7. The CDR3 here is CASSSHSGQDTEAFF. CDR3 coding DNA: TGTGCCAGCAGCTCTCACTCGGGACAGGACACTGAAGCTTTCTTT.

V is TRBV6-2 or TRBV6-3 and J is TRBJ2-6; TRBD1 might be the D (6 bases). The CDR3 has 16 residues. V was pared by 4 bases and J by 3 bases, with 13 bases between. Germline lookup yields CDR1 MNHEY and CDR2 SVGEGT. Written as DNA, the CDR3 is TGTGCCAGCAGTTTACCAGGGGCTCGTGGGGCCAACGTCCTGACTTTC. This encodes CASSLPGARGANVLTF.

This clone was found once. This chain connects TRBV7-3 to TRBJ2-1; 15 bases match TRBD2. The CDR3 is 15 amino acids. Germline lookup yields CDR1 SGHTA and CDR2 FQGTGA. V was pared by 5 bases and J by 8 bases, with 4 bases of the junction left unmatched. CDR3 protein: CASSAGLAGGDEQFF. The CDR3 DNA reads as TGTGCCAGCAGCGCGGGACTAGCGGGGGGTGATGAGCAGTTCTTC. The variable domain in full, with the rest retrieved from reference TRBV7-3 and TRBJ2-1, is GAGVSQTPSNKVTEKGKYVELRCDPISGHTALYWYRQSLGQGPEFLIYFQGTGAADDSGLPNDRFFAVRPEGSVSTLKIQRTERGDSAVYLCASSAGLAGGDEQFFGPGTRLTVL.

The chain links TRBV18 to TRBJ1-1, with D possibly TRBD1 on 5 matching bases. The CDR3 runs 13 residues. CDR1 and CDR2 (germline): KGHSH, LQKENI. The V end was cut by 5 bases, the J end by 1 base, with 8 bases between. CDR3: CASSADRNTEAFF. CDR3 coding DNA: TGTGCCAGCTCAGCCGACAGGAACACTGAAGCTTTCTTT. The entire variable domain, with the rest obtained from reference TRBV18 and TRBJ1-1, is as follows: NAGVMQNPRHLVRRRGQEARLRCSPMKGHSHVYWYRQLPEEGLKFMVYLQKENIIDESGMPKERFSAEFPKEGPSILRIQQVVRGDSAAYFCASSADRNTEAFFGQGTRLTVV.

CDR3 coding DNA: TGTGCCAGCAGCCATGGGGCAGGGGGCGGCGAGCAGTACTTC. As protein: CASSHGAGGGEQYF. The chain joins TRBV3-1 (or the pseudogene TRBV3-2) to TRBJ2-7, with 8 bases identical to TRBD1. Germline trimming cut 3 bases from V and 6 bases from J; bases unmatched to any gene: 7. The CDR3 consists of 14 residues. CDR1 is LGHDT, CDR2 YNNKEL, per germline (reference sequence).

The chain couples TRBV19 to TRBJ1-1; D may be TRBD1 (5 bases). The CDR3 has 15 amino acids. Trimming took 7 bases from V and 0 from J, leaving 15 bases between them. Per germline, CDR1 LNHDA and CDR2 SQIVND (reference sequence). CDR3 protein: CASIRVGYMNTEAFF. As DNA, the CDR3 is TGTGCCAGTATCAGGGTGGGGTACATGAACACTGAAGCTTTCTTT. The full variable domain, completed using reference TRBV19 and TRBJ1-1, is DGGITQSPKYLFRKEGQNVTLSCEQNLNHDAMYWYRQDPGQGLRLIYYSQIVNDFQKGDIAEGYSVSREKKESFPLTVTSAQKNPTAFYLCASIRVGYMNTEAFFGQGTRLTVV.

The V gene is TRBV6-6, the J gene TRBJ1-4; perhaps TRBD1 as D (5 bases). Between the trimmed V and J ends, which lost 5 bases and 8 bases, there was a span of 15 bases. The CDR3 is made up of 14 amino acids. Germline-derived CDR1 and CDR2 are MNHNY and SVGAGI (reference sequence). The CDR3 nucleotides read TGTGCCAGCAGTCACCCAGGGTCCGGAGAAAAACTGTTTTTT. Translated, it gives CASSHPGSGEKLFF.

This clone turned up a few times. The V gene is TRBV2, the J gene TRBJ1-1; no clear D gene. The CDR3 has 10 amino acids. Trimming pared 4 bases from V and 8 bases from J, leaving 5 bases between. Germline CDR1 reads SNHLY; CDR2 reads FYNNEI. The CDR3 sequence is CASSANEAFF. The CDR3 DNA follows: TGTGCCAGCAGTGCTAACGAAGCTTTCTTT.

This chain connects TRBV15 to TRBJ2-3; D not certain. CDR3 length: 16 residues. Per germline, CDR1 LNHNV and CDR2 YYDKDF (reference sequence). V gave up 6 bases and J gave up 8 bases, with 24 bases separating them. The CDR3 region is CATRPIGGPGLGTQYF. DNA for the CDR3: TGTGCCACCAGGCCGATTGGTGGGCCAGGTCTGGGTACGCAGTATTTT.

The V and J genes are TRBV4-2 and TRBJ2-7; the match to TRBD1 covers 8 bases. CDR1 is LGHNA, CDR2 YNFKEQ, per germline. This CDR3 is 14 amino acids long. V shed 6 bases, J shed 5 bases, and the junction held 9 bases outside the gene matches. The CDR3 region is CASSLGQGSNEQYF. DNA of the CDR3: TGTGCCAGCAGTCTTGGACAGGGCTCAAACGAGCAGTACTTC.

This clone has just one count. The rearrangement joins TRBV30 to TRBJ1-4; TRBD1 is a possible D gene (6 bases). This CDR3 has 14 amino acids. Germline V gene data show CDR1 as GTSNPN and CDR2 as SVGIG (reference sequence). V lost 0 bases and J lost 8, with 13 bases in between. CDR3 in amino acids: CAWSVGQLGEKLFF. The CDR3 DNA reads as TGTGCCTGGAGTGTAGGACAGTTAGGCGAAAAACTGTTTTTT.

This chain joins TRBV7-9 and TRBJ2-3; 7 bases are shared with TRBD2. The CDR3 has 17 amino acids. Germline loops: CDR1 SEHNR, CDR2 FQNEAQ (reference sequence). After removal of 5 bases from V and 2 bases from J, the junction contained 13 bases not matched to a gene. The CDR3 DNA reads as TGTGCCAGCAGCCCCGATAGCGGGCGGGAGTACACAGATACGCAGTATTTT. It translates to CASSPDSGREYTDTQYF.

V gene TRBV6-2 or TRBV6-3 combines with J gene TRBJ1-2; 7 bases line up with TRBD1. The CDR3 contains 13 residues. Losses at the gene ends were 6 bases for V and 6 bases for J; bases not matched to a gene: 7. The germline gives CDR1 MNHEY, CDR2 SVGEGT. The CDR3 DNA reads as TGTGCCAGCAGCCCCAGGGGGGCGCATGGCTACACCTTC. It yields the protein CASSPRGAHGYTF.

The rearrangement links TRBV6-2 or TRBV6-3 to TRBJ2-7; D is unclear. This CDR3 region has 15 residues. The ends were cut back, 0 bases at V and 2 bases at J, with 11 bases in the middle. Germline V lookup: CDR1 MNHEY, CDR2 SVGEGT. CDR3 in DNA: TGTGCCAGCAGTTACTCGGTCACAGACACCTACGAGCAGTACTTC. It is translated as CASSYSVTDTYEQYF.

Only one count was recorded for this clone. The V gene is TRBV19, the J gene TRBJ1-1, with TRBD1 matching 9 bases. The CDR3 runs to 13 residues. Germline V lookup: CDR1 LNHDA, CDR2 SQIVND (reference sequence). V shed 6 bases, J shed 4 bases, and the junction held 3 bases outside the gene matches. The CDR3 here is CASSRDRATEAFF. CDR3 DNA sequence: TGTGCCAGTAGCCGGGACAGGGCCACTGAAGCTTTCTTT.

The chain links TRBV7-2 to TRBJ1-5; a possible D gene is TRBD1 (6 bases). The germline V and J ends were trimmed by 2 bases and 9 bases, with 26 bases remaining between them. The CDR3 sequence is 18 residues long. Germline-derived CDR1 and CDR2 are SGHTA and FQGNSA. The chain's CDR3 is CASSLRGGGFEGYWPQHF. CDR3 DNA sequence: TGTGCCAGCAGCTTAAGGGGAGGGGGTTTTGAAGGGTATTGGCCCCAGCATTTT. Drawing the rest from reference TRBV7-2 and TRBJ1-5, the complete variable domain is GAGVSQSPSNKVTEKGKDVELRCDPISGHTALYWYRQSLGQGLEFLIYFQGNSAPDKSGLPSDRFSAERTGGSVSTLTIQRTQQEDSAVYLCASSLRGGGFEGYWPQHFGDGTRLSIL.

V and J are TRBV10-1 and TRBJ1-1, with D perhaps TRBD1 (6 bases). The germline gives CDR1 WNHNN, CDR2 SYGVQD (reference sequence). V was trimmed by 2 bases and J by 0 bases, leaving 7 bases between them. The CDR3 runs 14 residues. CDR3 sequence (DNA): TGCGCCAGCAGTGAGGGACAGATGAACACTGAAGCTTTCTTT. This encodes CASSEGQMNTEAFF.

The chain uses TRBV6-2 or TRBV6-3 and TRBJ1-1; possibly TRBD1 for D (5 bases). Germline CDR1 MNHEY, CDR2 SVGEGT. The CDR3 sequence is 15 residues long. V was cut by 4 bases and J by 6 bases, with 18 bases left in between. The CDR3 sequence is CASSFLDRGSPEAFF. Written as DNA, the CDR3 is TGTGCCAGCAGTTTCCTCGACAGAGGCTCCCCTGAAGCTTTCTTT.